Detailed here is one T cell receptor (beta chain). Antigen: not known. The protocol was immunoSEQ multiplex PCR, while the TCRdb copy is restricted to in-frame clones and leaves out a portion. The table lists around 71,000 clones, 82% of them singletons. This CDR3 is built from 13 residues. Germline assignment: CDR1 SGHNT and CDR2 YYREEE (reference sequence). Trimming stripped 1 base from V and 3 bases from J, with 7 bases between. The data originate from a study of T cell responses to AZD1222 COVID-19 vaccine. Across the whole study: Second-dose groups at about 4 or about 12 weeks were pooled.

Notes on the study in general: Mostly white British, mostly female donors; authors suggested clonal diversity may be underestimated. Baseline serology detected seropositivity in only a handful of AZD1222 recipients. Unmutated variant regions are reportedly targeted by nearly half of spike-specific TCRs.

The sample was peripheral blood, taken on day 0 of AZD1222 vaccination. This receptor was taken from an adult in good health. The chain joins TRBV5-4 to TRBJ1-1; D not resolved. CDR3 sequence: CASSLSSYTEAFF. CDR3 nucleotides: TGTGCCAGCAGCTTGTCGAGTTACACTGAAGCTTTCTTT.